Shown below are 7 T cell receptor beta chains from a single sample sequenced in a study of T-cell memory formation after mild COVID-19. TCRdb itself ran the 5' RACE reads through MiXCR, one entry per CDR3 protein. The sample shows about 470,000 distinct CDR3 sequences, more than 20% of them seen only once. Source material: PBMCs or a T cell subset sorted from them (not recorded which). The origin of the receptors is an adult woman who had mild COVID-19 (a few samples of this study predate the infection). Cell type and time point are not known.

CDR3 in DNA: TGTGCCAGCAGCCCCAGCGGGAGCGGCGCCGGGGAGCTGTTTTTT. It translates to CASSPSGSGAGELFF. This chain uses TRBV3-1 with TRBJ2-2; TRBD2 matches 8 bases. The V and J ends lost 4 bases and 6 bases, in that order; junction bases with no gene match: 7. The CDR3 is made up of 15 amino acids. Germline-derived CDR1 and CDR2 are LGHDT and YNNKEL (reference sequence).

This clonotype has just a few counts. J is TRBJ2-5 and V is TRBV7-2; D ambiguous. The V gene's germline CDR1 is SGHTA and CDR2 FQGNSA. The CDR3 loop spans 12 amino acids. The V end was cut by 6 bases, the J end by 1 base, with 6 bases between. The CDR3 is CASRSGQETQYF. DNA for the CDR3: TGTGCCAGCAGGTCGGGCCAAGAGACCCAGTACTTC.

The V and J genes are TRBV9 and TRBJ2-7; 7 positions agree with TRBD2. With V trimmed by 0 bases and J by 2 bases, 2 bases remained unmatched. Germline V CDR1 and CDR2: SGDLS, YYNGEE. This CDR3 spans 14 amino acids. The CDR3 reads CASSVASGPYEQYF. DNA of the CDR3: TGTGCCAGCAGCGTAGCTAGCGGCCCCTACGAGCAGTACTTC.

This clonotype was counted only a few times. J is TRBJ2-3 and V is TRBV20-1, with D unresolved. Germline CDR1 reads DFQATT; CDR2 reads SNEGSKA (reference sequence). This CDR3 has 13 residues. V was pared by 6 bases and J by 0 bases, with 10 bases between. The CDR3 loop is CSAPIGSTDTQYF. The CDR3 nucleotides read TGCAGTGCCCCCATCGGAAGCACAGATACGCAGTATTTT.

The chain is built from TRBV15 and TRBJ2-3; the D is unclear. This CDR3 is built from 16 residues. Germline V gives CDR1 LNHNV, CDR2 YYDKDF (reference sequence). Trimming cost V 0 bases and J 4 bases, with 14 bases left between them. CDR3 sequence reads: CATSRDPFRGADTQYF. The CDR3, as DNA: TGTGCCACCAGCAGAGACCCCTTTCGTGGGGCAGATACGCAGTATTTT.

The rearrangement joins TRBV20-1 to TRBJ2-1; 9 bases match TRBD2. CDR3 length: 17 amino acids. J was trimmed by 10 bases and V by 0 bases; bases with no gene match: 16. In germline, CDR1 is DFQATT, CDR2 SNEGSKA (reference sequence). CDR3 protein: CSARDSSAGGPSAEQFF. In DNA, the CDR3 is TGCAGTGCTAGAGATTCGTCAGCGGGGGGACCCTCTGCGGAGCAGTTCTTC.

The CDR3 DNA reads TGTGCCAGCAGCGCCAAGGGTGGCAATGAGCAGTTCTTC. Its translation: CASSAKGGNEQFF. The chain combines TRBV7-9 with TRBJ2-1; D is undetermined. Germline CDR1 and CDR2: SEHNR and FQNEAQ (reference sequence). V dropped 5 bases and J dropped 6 bases, with 11 bases sitting between them. This CDR3 comprises 13 residues. Looking up the rest from reference TRBV7-9 and TRBJ2-1 gives the full variable domain: DTGVSQNPRHKITKRGQNVTFRCDPISEHNRLYWYRQTLGQGPEFLTYFQNEAQLEKSRLLSDRFSAERPKGSFSTLEIQRTEQGDSAMYLCASSAKGGNEQFFGPGTRLTVL.